This T cell receptor beta chain appears in the sequencing data of a study of cytomegalovirus exposure and HLA in healthy donors. Study overall: As released early, the data held 75 million to 90 million unique TCRs from HLA-typed donors.

PCR employed 60 Vbeta and 13 Jbeta primers. Repertoires were generated with immunoSEQ multiplex PCR, while TCRdb's copy carries only in-frame clones and drops some. The sample yields some 130,000 clones, over 70% seen once. Germline V CDR1 and CDR2: SGDLS, YYNGEE. The CDR3 totals 13 residues. V shed 3 bases and J shed 7 bases, with 10 bases lying between them. Findings and caveats of the study: Among the sequence variants, a highly shared cluster was likely an artifact of sequencing. Later work associated roughly 17,000 TCR beta sequences with HLA alleles at 0.05 false discovery rate. Trimming of TCR beta V- and J-genes showed a link, identified in a later analysis, to a missense DCLRE1C variant.

On this clone itself: Antigen specificity is unknown.

The clonotype comes from a man aged 40-49 years in good health and CMV-seronegative. The chain links TRBV9 to TRBJ2-2, with D perhaps TRBD1 (7 bases). Sequencing was performed on PBMCs. CDR3 protein: CASSAGGSGELFF. The CDR3 DNA reads as TGTGCCAGCAGCGCAGGGGGGAGCGGGGAGCTGTTTTTT. Full variable domain (missing parts from reference TRBV9 and TRBJ2-2): DSGVTQTPKHLITATGQRVTLRCSPRSGDLSVYWYQQSLDQGLQFLIQYYNGEERAKGNILERFSAQQFPDLHSELNLSSLELGDSALYFCASSAGGSGELFFGEGSRLTVL.